This entry is about one T cell receptor (beta chain). The data derive from a study of blood T cell repertoires in COVID-19. Turning to the study itself: Spain, Italy and the United States supplied samples that represented acute and convalescent COVID-19. Sample material is recorded as cDNA or gDNA derived from T cells, B-cell-depleted T cells, or PBMCs.

The authors' processing: Estimates of nucleated cell counts were drawn from the amplification of reference gene primers. TCRdb's table, derived via immunoSEQ multiplex PCR, lists solely in-frame clones and lacks some. V and J calls and clone size come straight from that table; D and trimming were deduced from the DNA. The top ten hold around 13% of the sample, which has some 99,000 clones, about 86% seen once. The CDR3 covers 16 residues. Germline assignment: CDR1 MDHEN and CDR2 SYDVKM. The V end lost 4 bases, the J end lost 2 bases, and 18 bases lay between the germline ends. This TCR was sampled from a woman in her sixties in a cohort sampled during active or convalescent COVID-19. The rearrangement joins TRBV28 to TRBJ2-7; D possibly corresponds to TRBD1 (7 bases). The source material was peripheral blood. The CDR3 loop reads CASSSIRAGGTYEQYF. DNA of the CDR3: TGTGCCAGCAGTTCAATCCGGGCAGGGGGGACCTACGAGCAGTACTTC. The variable domain in full, completed from reference TRBV28 and TRBJ2-7, reads DVKVTQSSRYLVKRTGEKVFLECVQDMDHENMFWYRQDPGLGLRLIYFSYDVKMKEKGDIPEGYSVSREKKERFSLILESASTNQTSMYLCASSSIRAGGTYEQYFGPGTRLTVT.